The clone carrying this T cell receptor (beta chain) turned up a few times. Its matching antigen is unknown. This specimen belongs to a study of cytomegalovirus exposure and HLA in healthy donors. General study results and limits: For cytomegalovirus status, the classifier reportedly gave diagnoses with high specificity and sensitivity. The study carried out a later analysis of TCR beta sequences. It associated 15,000 to 20,000 of them with specific HLA alleles at a false discovery rate of 0.05.

The CDR3 is made up of 17 amino acids. The V gene end was trimmed by 0 bases and the J gene end by 6 bases; junction bases not matched to a gene: 7. Germline V gives CDR1 LGHNA, CDR2 YSLEER. Nominal health characterized the donors when sampled, though unrecorded immune exposures were likely. The PCR contained 60 Vbeta and 13 Jbeta primers. The protocol was immunoSEQ multiplex PCR, while the TCRdb copy is restricted to in-frame clones and leaves out a portion. The sample holds tens of thousands of clones, 84% seen once. The chain couples TRBV4-3 to TRBJ1-6; 8 nucleotides agree with TRBD1. The sequencing input was PBMCs. This TCR came from a man in his 70s in good health and CMV-seropositive. The CDR3 sequence: CASSQDPGTGSNSPLHF. In DNA, the CDR3 is TGCGCCAGCAGCCAAGATCCGGGGACAGGATCTAATTCACCCCTCCACTTT.